The clone carrying this T cell receptor (beta chain) appeared a few times. The data were taken from a study of blood T cell repertoires in COVID-19. Per the germline V gene, CDR1 is MNHEY and CDR2 is SVGAGI. The CDR3 is made up of 14 amino acids. V was pared by 7 bases and J by 7 bases, with 12 bases of the junction left unmatched. Profiled with immunoSEQ multiplex PCR; TCRdb holds only in-frame clones, not every one. This sample has roughly 170,000 clones, with over 75% found just once. Sequencing input: PBMCs or T cells enriched from blood (not recorded which). The V call is TRBV6-5, the J call TRBJ1-1; TRBD1 matches at 7 bases. The source is a middle-aged woman with acute COVID-19. CDR3 nucleotides: TGTGCCAGCAAGGGGGCAAATTGGGGGAGTGAAGCTTTCTTT. This translates into CASKGANWGSEAFF.